This is a list of T cell receptor beta chains from one sample in a study of long-term antiretroviral therapy in people with HIV. Generated by immunoSEQ multiplex PCR, the TCRdb table keeps only in-frame clones and is missing some. Here the sample spans 30,000 or so clones, around four fifths being singletons. Sequenced material: unsorted PBMCs, taken 1.5 years before starting antiretroviral therapy. The receptors originated from a man aged 18 to 29 with HIV. Both conserved end residues are part of each CDR3. Each record gives: V gene, clone size, J gene, D gene, CDR3 DNA, CDR3 protein. The D gene is left open where the match is weak. The size entry is marked missing in some rows and otherwise reads once, few, many or a size class.

TRBV6-1	.	TRBJ2-7	.	TGTGCCAGCAGACCGACAGGACCGGGATACGAGCAGTACTTC	CASRPTGPGYEQYF
TRBV5-8	once	TRBJ1-2	TRBD1	TGTGCCAGCAGCCACACGAGACAGGGGTGGTATGGCTACACCTTC	CASSHTRQGWYGYTF
TRBV7-2	once	TRBJ2-5	TRBD2	TGTGCCAGCAGCTATACTAGCGGGGGGGAGACCCAGTACTTC	CASSYTSGGETQYF
TRBV7-8	.	TRBJ2-7	TRBD1	TGTGCCAGCAGCCCAACAGGGGGCCGGGGCTCCTACGAGCAGTACTTC	CASSPTGGRGSYEQYF
TRBV7-9	few	TRBJ2-5	TRBD1	TGTGCCAGCAGCTCCGGGACAGGGGGTCGTGAGACCCAGTACTTC	CASSSGTGGRETQYF
TRBV28	.	TRBJ2-3	TRBD1	TGTGCCAGCACCGGGACAGGAAGGACAGATACGCAGTATTTT	CASTGTGRTDTQYF
TRBV4-2	.	TRBJ1-1	.	TGTGCCAGCAGCCTTAAGGGGGAGGGAGGCACTGAAGCTTTCTTT	CASSLKGEGGTEAFF
TRBV7-8	.	TRBJ2-5	.	TGTGCCAGCAACCCGGAGGGGGGTGTAGAGACCCAGTACTTC	CASNPEGGVETQYF
TRBV7-2	.	TRBJ1-1	.	TGTGCCAGCAGCTTGGGAGGGGCGAGGGCTTTCTTT	CASSLGGARAFF
TRBV27	.	TRBJ1-4	TRBD1	TGTGCCAGCAGTCTCTGGACAGGGGGAGAAAAACTGTTTTTT	CASSLWTGGEKLFF
TRBV15	.	TRBJ1-5	.	TGTGCCACCAGCAGAGATTTCGGCGGTTTGGGCAATCAGCCCCAGCATTTT	CATSRDFGGLGNQPQHF
TRBV7-2	.	TRBJ2-1	TRBD2	TGTGCCAGCAGCCCTCTAGCGGGCCATTTGAATGAGCAGTTCTTC	CASSPLAGHLNEQFF
TRBV30	.	TRBJ1-2	.	TGTGCCTGGAGTGCTTCTCCTTTAGACGGCTACACCTTC	CAWSASPLDGYTF
TRBV10-1	.	TRBJ2-2	.	TGCGCCAGCAGTGGCGGGGTAACAGCCGGGGAGCTGTTTTTT	CASSGGVTAGELFF
TRBV28	.	TRBJ1-1	TRBD1	TGTGCCAGCAGCCCCGCCCGACAGGGGCCGAGGAACACTGAAGCTTTCTTT	CASSPARQGPRNTEAFF